One and the same sample provided the 3 T cell receptor beta chains below, sequenced in a study of metastatic and nonmetastatic thyroid tumors (dated by TCRdb to the early 2020s). Library generation was performed with PCR. These reads were obtained on an Illumina HiSeq 4000. TCRdb trimmed the raw reads at Q25, called clones with MiXCR and kept productive beta chains. This sample has some 20,000 clones in its table, and about a third of those were observed once. The ten largest clones represent over 25% of the sample. No treatment had been received by any patient before thyroid surgery. The material sequenced was tumor tissue. Receptors were obtained from a female donor with papillary thyroid cancer or a benign thyroid nodule (not recorded which). Some clones in this sample may be carry-over from other donors' samples.

This clone turned up a few times. The chain uses TRBV6-2 or TRBV6-3 and TRBJ1-2, with D uncertain. CDR1 MNHEY and CDR2 SVGEGT come from the germline V gene. This CDR3 region has 10 residues. The ends were cut back, 7 bases at V and 6 bases at J, with 6 bases in the middle. The CDR3 loop is CASKGHGYTF. Here the CDR3 DNA reads TGTGCCAGCAAGGGTCATGGCTACACCTTC.

This sequence joins TRBV30 and TRBJ1-2; possible D gene TRBD1, 6 bases. V lost 3 bases and J lost 4, with 15 bases in between. This CDR3 contains 14 residues. From germline, CDR1 is GTSNPN and CDR2 SVGIG (reference sequence). The CDR3, as DNA: TGTGCCTGGAGCCATACAACCAGGGGCTATGGCTACACCTTC. Translating it yields CAWSHTTRGYGYTF.

This clone has more than one count but fewer than ten. This rearrangement joins TRBV24-1 to TRBJ2-1; D may be TRBD1 or TRBD2 (6 bases each). With 1 base removed from V and 9 bases from J, the gap between germline ends came to 9 bases. CDR1 KGHDR and CDR2 SFDVKD come from the germline V gene. There are 13 residues in the CDR3. Here the CDR3 reads CATSDFSGAEQFF. DNA for the CDR3: TGTGCCACCAGTGATTTTTCGGGGGCTGAGCAGTTCTTC.